These T cell receptor beta chains were read from a single sample in a study of beta chain features in type 1 diabetes. Assay used: immunoSEQ multiplex PCR; TCRdb lists only in-frame clones, some missing. There are about 410,000 clones in the sample; 14% occur only once, and roughly 0.036% lies in the top ten. Sequencing used naive CD4+ T cells from blood. These receptors all stem from a man aged 30 to 39 in good health. CDR3s include the opening cysteine and the closing phenylalanine or tryptophan. Fields, in order: J gene, clone size, D gene, V gene, CDR3 protein, CDR3 DNA. A D gene is named only where the DNA matches it firmly. Clone size, where shown, is once, few, many, or a class for clones that have expanded.

TRBJ2-5 | few | TRBD2 | TRBV19 | CASSRGSGRFGETQYF | TGTGCCAGTAGTAGGGGTAGCGGGAGATTCGGAGAGACCCAGTACTTC
TRBJ1-1 | few | . | TRBV4-3 | CASSQEITRNTEAFF | TGCGCCAGCAGCCAAGAAATAACGCGGAACACTGAAGCTTTCTTT
TRBJ2-7 | . | TRBD1 | TRBV5-6 | CASSLVQGVEQYF | TGTGCCAGCAGCTTGGTTCAGGGGGTCGAGCAGTACTTC
TRBJ2-1 | . | . | TRBV7-2 | CASSWGGNEQFF | TGTGCCAGCAGCTGGGGAGGTAATGAGCAGTTCTTC
TRBJ2-1 | many | . | TRBV19 | CASSMVGLCVF | TGTGCCAGTAGTATGGTGGGATTGTGTGTCTTC
TRBJ2-5 | . | . | TRBV7-8 | CASSPRGRDRETQYF | TGTGCCAGCAGCCCCAGGGGGAGGGACCGGGAGACCCAGTACTTC
TRBJ2-2 | . | TRBD2 | TRBV7-2 | CASRPGTKNTGELFF | TGTGCCAGCCGTCCCGGGACTAAGAACACCGGGGAGCTGTTTTTT
TRBJ2-1 | . | TRBD2 | TRBV4-3 | CASSQEVGGSLSSYNEQFF | TGCGCCAGCAGCCAAGAGGTTGGCGGGAGCTTAAGCTCCTACAATGAGCAGTTCTTC
TRBJ1-1 | . | . | TRBV28 | CASSLKVQRAFF | TGTGCCAGCAGTTTAAAGGTTCAGAGGGCTTTCTTT
TRBJ2-4 | . | . | TRBV15 | CATSRYRDSLNF | TGTGCCACCAGCAGATACAGGGACTCCCTGAACTTC
TRBJ2-1 | few | TRBD1 | TRBV29-1 | CSVESRTGGDEQFF | TGCAGCGTTGAGTCCAGGACAGGGGGCGATGAGCAGTTCTTC
TRBJ2-7 | few | . | TRBV7-6 | CASRGASTYEQYF | TGTGCCAGCCGGGGGGCGAGTACCTACGAGCAGTACTTC
TRBJ1-2 | . | . | TRBV4-1 | CASSQDIGTGYTF | TGCGCCAGCAGCCAAGATATCGGGACCGGCTACACCTTC
TRBJ2-3 | . | . | TRBV20-1 | CIPLGSDTQYF | TGCATCCCCCTAGGGAGCGATACGCAGTATTTT
TRBJ2-6 | few | . | TRBV10-3 | CAISESSGANVLTF | TGTGCCATCAGCGAGAGCTCTGGGGCCAACGTCCTGACTTTC
TRBJ1-5 | few | . | TRBV7-3 | CASSLSHSDQPQHF | TGTGCCAGCAGCTTAAGTCACAGTGATCAGCCCCAGCATTTT
TRBJ1-4 | few | . | TRBV7-9 | CASSLDGVQGEKLFF | TGTGCCAGCAGCTTAGATGGGGTACAAGGTGAAAAACTGTTTTTT
TRBJ1-1 | . | . | TRBV9 | CASSEAPGLSTEAFF | TGTGCCAGCAGCGAGGCCCCTGGTTTATCCACTGAAGCTTTCTTT
TRBJ2-5 | . | . | TRBV29-1 | CSVESRWGETQYF | TGCAGCGTTGAATCGAGGTGGGGGGAGACCCAGTACTTC
TRBJ2-3 | . | . | TRBV2 | CASGDPTASDTQYF | TGTGCCAGCGGGGACCCGACGGCCTCAGATACGCAGTATTTT
TRBJ1-2 | . | . | TRBV21-1 | CASTPVRGRFYGYTF | TGTGCCAGCACCCCCGTTAGGGGGCGGTTCTACGGCTACACCTTC
TRBJ1-2 | . | . | TRBV6-5 | CASSLISQGYYGYTF | TGTGCCAGCAGCCTGATATCACAGGGCTACTATGGCTACACCTTC
TRBJ2-1 | . | . | TRBV21-1 | CASSNNEQFF | TGTGCCAGCAGCAACAATGAGCAGTTCTTC
TRBJ2-1 | . | . | TRBV21-1 | CASSILLWDSNLNEQFF | TGTGCCAGCAGCATCCTGCTCTGGGACTCCAACCTCAATGAGCAGTTCTTC
TRBJ1-2 | . | . | TRBV5-1 | CASSDLRRVGYTF | TGCGCCAGCAGCGACCTAAGACGGGTCGGCTACACCTTC
TRBJ2-7 | . | TRBD2 | TRBV6-5 | CASSYGGEMYEQYF | TGTGCCAGCAGTTACGGGGGGGAAATGTACGAGCAGTACTTC
TRBJ2-1 | . | . | TRBV5-6 | CASSLGIGATEQFF | TGTGCCAGCAGCTTGGGGATAGGAGCGACTGAGCAGTTCTTC
TRBJ1-5 | . | . | TRBV30 | CAWSVLSNQPQHF | TGTGCCTGGAGTGTTTTGAGTAATCAGCCCCAGCATTTT
TRBJ1-4 | . | . | TRBV25-1 | CASSEPGGAEKLFF | TGTGCCAGCAGTGAACCGGGCGGGGCTGAAAAACTGTTTTTT
TRBJ1-2 | few | . | TRBV25-1 | CASIIRGPYGYTF | TGTGCCAGCATTATAAGGGGTCCATATGGCTACACCTTC
TRBJ1-1 | . | TRBD1 | TRBV5-4 | CASQEDRGTEAFF | TGTGCCAGCCAAGAGGACAGGGGCACTGAAGCTTTCTTT